This T cell receptor (beta chain) was sequenced for a study of early T cells in non-severe SARS-CoV-2 infection. Each single cDNA molecule received a unique molecular identifier. Via MiXCR, TCRdb re-called the 5' RACE reads, giving one row per CDR3 protein. The sample contains tens of thousands of distinct CDR3 sequences, about 5.1% of which appear only once. The germline V and J ends were trimmed by 1 base and 2 bases, with 13 bases remaining between them. CDR1 SGHTA and CDR2 FQGNSA come from the germline V gene. The CDR3 is made up of 16 amino acids. This TCR derives from an adult who was a healthcare worker with PCR-confirmed SARS-CoV-2 infection or an uninfected control (not recorded which). The sample comprised whole blood. The chain recombines TRBV7-2 with TRBJ2-3; D gene unclear. CDR3 bases: TGTGCCAGCAGCTTAGGGGCCGAGGAAATCACAGATACGCAGTATTTT. Its protein is CASSLGAEEITDTQYF.